What follows describes a single T cell receptor (beta chain). Its antigen is currently unknown. The source of the sample is a study of cytomegalovirus exposure and HLA in healthy donors. Whole-study context: About 85 million unique TCRs from HLA-typed donors were held in an early release of data.

Researchers ran the PCR with 60 Vbeta and 13 Jbeta primers. Some clones are missing from TCRdb's copy, which holds only in-frame ones; the method was immunoSEQ multiplex PCR. The table records under 200,000 clones, approximately 84% of them present only once. Trimming took off 1 base at V and 0 bases at J, with 10 bases between the two ends. Germline values: CDR1 SGHTA, CDR2 FQGTGA. The CDR3 is 16 residues long. Study results and limitations: It was assumed in the presence/absence analyses that sequencing depth was roughly uniform across donors.

Sequences were obtained from PBMCs. The source is a man over 45 in good health and CMV-seropositive. The V gene is TRBV7-3, the J gene TRBJ1-3; D uncertain. The CDR3 spells CASSLIGGFSGNTIYF. CDR3 nucleotide sequence: TGTGCCAGCAGCTTAATTGGAGGGTTCTCTGGAAACACCATATATTTT.